A single TCR beta chain is shown here with its context. Its specificity is unknown. The data are from a study of cytomegalovirus exposure and HLA in healthy donors. The donors were part of the roughly 130-subject validation cohort, which stood apart from the approximately 640-subject first cohort. TCRdb's copy holds only in-frame clones and misses some; the assay was immunoSEQ multiplex PCR. The sample holds a few hundred thousand clones, around 86% seen once. Study findings and constraints: The study labeled fewer than 200 TCR beta chains cytomegalovirus-associated.

This TCR was recovered from a woman between 18 and 29 years old in good health and CMV-seronegative. Sequencing used PBMCs.

In nucleotides, the CDR3 is TGTGCCAGTAGTATCGGCGGGGACAGGGTAGTAGATACGCAGTATTTT. Translating gives CASSIGGDRVVDTQYF. The genes are TRBV19 and TRBJ2-3; TRBD1 matches at 9 bases. The CDR3 is 16 residues long. Losses at the gene ends were 3 bases for V and 5 bases for J; bases not matched to a gene: 9. Germline CDR1 is LNHDA and CDR2 is SQIVND (reference sequence). The full variable domain, completed using reference TRBV19 and TRBJ2-3, is DGGITQSPKYLFRKEGQNVTLSCEQNLNHDAMYWYRQDPGQGLRLIYYSQIVNDFQKGDIAEGYSVSREKKESFPLTVTSAQKNPTAFYLCASSIGGDRVVDTQYFGPGTRLTVL.